This TCR beta chain was documented in a study of PD-L1 blockade in urothelial cancer. Time point in this sample: peripheral blood 6 weeks after treatment start. Method: immunoSEQ multiplex PCR; TCRdb's copy keeps in-frame clones and lacks some. The sample includes about 120,000 clones, less than 95% of them seen just once. V lost 4 bases, J lost 0 bases, and 9 bases lay in between. Looked up from germline, CDR1 is SNHLY and CDR2 is FYNNEI. This CDR3 spans 14 amino acids. The specimen was PBMCs, collected around atezolizumab (anti-PD-L1) treatment. This clonotype originated in a man aged 60-69 years with urothelial cancer. This rearrangement joins TRBV2 to TRBJ1-1; unclear D gene. CDR3 bases: TGTGCCAGCAGTGTTTTGGGCATGAACACTGAAGCTTTCTTT. It codes for CASSVLGMNTEAFF. The full variable domain, its missing parts supplied by reference TRBV2 and TRBJ1-1, is EPEVTQTPSHQVTQMGQEVILRCVPISNHLYFYWYRQILGQKVEFLVSFYNNEISEKSEIFDDQFSVERPDGSNFTLKIRSTKLEDSAMYFCASSVLGMNTEAFFGQGTRLTVV.